This TCR beta chain was recorded in a study of blood T cell repertoires in COVID-19 (dated by TCRdb to the early 2020s). Regarding the research as a whole: Samples covering the acute and convalescent phases of COVID-19 were provided by collaborators in the United States, Italy and Spain. The material from the prospective study consisted of cDNA or gDNA derived from T cells, B-cell-depleted T cells, or PBMCs. Subjects who had been exposed to COVID-19, were actively infected with it, or had recovered from it provided the deeply sampled blood TCRbeta repertoires that made up the dataset. The repertoires were made available in a free public database intended to serve as a resource for research on the immune response to SARS-CoV-2. Samples were obtained from the ongoing ImmuneRACE study (first 160 participants) and from over a thousand subjects provided by 6 global collaborators. A de-identified subject ID, COVID-19 status, age in years and sex were almost always included in the sample metadata. Where HLA class I and class II types were available, the types were taken from metadata supplied by the sample provider, not from assay-based typing. What the study reported, not specific to this receptor: How much clinical and demographic metadata was included differed by source and by participant, and the metadata was provided uncurated.

TCRbeta CDR3 regions were amplified from genomic DNA by means of the immunoSEQ Assay, a bias-controlled multiplex PCR. From the authors' description of their analysis: Nucleated cell counts per sample were estimated from amplification of reference gene primers within the assay. Sequence reads were collapsed and filtered to measure the absolute abundance of every unique TCRbeta CDR3 rearrangement. For each sample, productive Simpson clonality was calculated as the square root of Simpson's diversity index across productive rearrangements. As stored in TCRdb, this immuneACCESS dataset retains in-frame rearrangements with V and J assigned. A fraction of the clones does not appear; measured against another copy, unresolved V genes explain less than half of the discrepancy, and the remainder lacks a known reason. V and J calls and clone size come straight from that table; D and trimming were deduced from the DNA. The sample records some 89,000 clones, 76% of which are singletons. Roughly 7.3% of the sample rests with the top ten.

Collaborating institutions collected whole blood in K2EDTA tubes following their own protocols. For TCRbeta analysis, collaborators shipped samples in one of three forms: frozen whole blood, isolated PBMCs, or DNA extracted from either of those sample types. This clone was found many times. Its antigen is unknown. No much larger clone is present one base from it, and per-base qualities are unavailable. V is reduced by 5 bases and J by 5 bases, leaving a spacing of 9 bases between them. There are 13 amino acids in the CDR3, from cysteine to phenylalanine inclusive. Left in the record is the CDR3 DNA by itself, 39 bases read in frame from the first base. For CDR1 and CDR2, the germline V gene lists MGHRA and YSYEKL.

This clonotype originated in a man aged 65-85 years with acute or convalescent COVID-19. Sequencing was carried out using peripheral blood. The chain joins TRBV4-1 to TRBJ1-4, with the D gene too uncertain to name. The CDR3 has the sequence CASSSQANEKLFF. The nucleotides are TGCGCCAGCAGCTCCCAGGCAAATGAAAAACTGTTTTTT.